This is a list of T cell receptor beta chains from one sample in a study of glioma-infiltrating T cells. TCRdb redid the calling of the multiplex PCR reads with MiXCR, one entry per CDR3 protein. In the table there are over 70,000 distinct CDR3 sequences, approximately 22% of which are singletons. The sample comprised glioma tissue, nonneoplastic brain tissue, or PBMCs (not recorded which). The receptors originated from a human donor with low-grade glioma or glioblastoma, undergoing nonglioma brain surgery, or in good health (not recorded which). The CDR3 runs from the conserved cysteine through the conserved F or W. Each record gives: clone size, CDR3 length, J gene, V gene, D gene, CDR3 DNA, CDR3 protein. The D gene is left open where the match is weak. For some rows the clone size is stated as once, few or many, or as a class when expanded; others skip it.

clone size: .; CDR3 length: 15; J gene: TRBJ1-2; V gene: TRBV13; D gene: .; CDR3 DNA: TGTGCCAGCAGACTTAATACGGAGGGAACTTATGGCTACACCTTC; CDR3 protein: CASRLNTEGTYGYTF
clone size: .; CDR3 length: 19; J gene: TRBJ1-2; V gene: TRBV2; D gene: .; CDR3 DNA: .; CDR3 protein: CASSFYICSARIRAMGYTF
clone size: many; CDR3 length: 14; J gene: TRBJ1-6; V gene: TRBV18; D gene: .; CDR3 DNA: TGTGCCAGCTCACCACGATCAGATAATTCACCCCTCCACTTT; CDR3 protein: CASSPRSDNSPLHF
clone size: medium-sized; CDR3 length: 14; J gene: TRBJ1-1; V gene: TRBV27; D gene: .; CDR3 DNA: TGTGCCAGCAGTTTATCCGGACCGAACACTGAAGCTTTCTTT; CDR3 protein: CASSLSGPNTEAFF
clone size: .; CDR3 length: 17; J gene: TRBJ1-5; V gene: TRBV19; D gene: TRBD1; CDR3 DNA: TGTGCCAGTAGTTCCCAGGGGGGCTTCAGTAGCAATCAGCCCCAGCATTTT; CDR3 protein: CASSSQGGFSSNQPQHF
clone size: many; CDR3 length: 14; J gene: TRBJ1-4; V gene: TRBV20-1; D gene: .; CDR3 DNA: TGCAGTGCTTTTCAGAGTGCAACTAATGAAAAACTGTTTTTT; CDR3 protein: CSAFQSATNEKLFF
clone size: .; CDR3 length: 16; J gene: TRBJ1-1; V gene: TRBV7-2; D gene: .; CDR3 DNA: TGTGCCAGCAGTATACCCCAGGAGACCATGAACACTGAAGCTTTCTTT; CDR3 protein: CASSIPQETMNTEAFF
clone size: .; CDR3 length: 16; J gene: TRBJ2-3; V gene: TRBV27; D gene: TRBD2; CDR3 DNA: TGTGCCAGCAGTTTCACTAGCGGGAGTTCCTACAATGAGCAGTTCTTT; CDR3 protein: CASSFTSGSSYNEQFF
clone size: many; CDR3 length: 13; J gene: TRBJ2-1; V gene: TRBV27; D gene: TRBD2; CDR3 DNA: TGTGCCAGCAACCCCCCTAGCGGCAATGAGCAGTTCTTC; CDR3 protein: CASNPPSGNEQFF
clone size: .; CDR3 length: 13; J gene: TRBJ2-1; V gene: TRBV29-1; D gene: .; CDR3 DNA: TGCAGCAACATAGGCGGGTTCCACAATGAGCAGTTCTTC; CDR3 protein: CSNIGGFHNEQFF
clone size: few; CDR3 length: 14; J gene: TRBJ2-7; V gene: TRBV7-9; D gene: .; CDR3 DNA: TGTGCCAGCAGCTTAGAAACAACCGCCTACGAGCAGTACTTC; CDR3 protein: CASSLETTAYEQYF